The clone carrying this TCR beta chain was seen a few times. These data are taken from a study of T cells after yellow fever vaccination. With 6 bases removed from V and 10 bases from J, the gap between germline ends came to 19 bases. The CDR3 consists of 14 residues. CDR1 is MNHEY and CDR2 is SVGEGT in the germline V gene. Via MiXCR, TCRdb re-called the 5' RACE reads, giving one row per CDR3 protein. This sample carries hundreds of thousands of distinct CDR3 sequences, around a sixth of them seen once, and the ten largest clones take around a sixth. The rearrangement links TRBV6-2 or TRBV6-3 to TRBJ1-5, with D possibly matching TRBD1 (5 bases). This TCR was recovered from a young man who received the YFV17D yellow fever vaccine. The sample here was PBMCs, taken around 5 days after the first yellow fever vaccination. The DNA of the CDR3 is TGTGCCAGCAGCAGGGCAGGTCGAGGGGACCCCCAGCATTTT. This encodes CASSRAGRGDPQHF.